Included here is one T cell receptor beta chain sequence, with context. The antigen it recognizes is unknown. No much larger clone is present one base from it, and per-base qualities are unavailable. This entry is derived from a study of shared clonotypes between healthy human individuals (dated by TCRdb to the early 2020s). Looking at the study overall: A few men and a couple of women, aged 18 to 49 years, made up the cohort. For each donor, three plates each were used for CD4 naive and CD4 memory, two plates were used for CD8 naive, and one plate was used for CD8 memory. To estimate repertoire size and how much clonotypes are shared between individuals, the study performed deep sequencing of blood TCR repertoires from a few healthy adults. Libraries were prepared and TCR repertoires were sequenced by different laboratories using diverse techniques, in order to increase sequencing depth and limit assay-specific biases. Each donor's leukapheresis produced roughly between about 0.8 and 8.9 billion PBMCs.

The CDR1 and CDR2 encoded by the germline V gene are SGDLS and YYNGEE. From cysteine to phenylalanine, the CDR3 is 12 amino acids long. The CDR3 DNA has 36 bases and is translated from base 1. The V and J ends are trimmed by 3 bases and 4 bases, leaving 7 bases between them. CD8 naive samples were obtained by positive selection for CCR7 among CD45RO-negative cells, yielding a CD45RA+CCR7+ population from which TemRA cells were excluded. The donors were healthy, HIV-negative adults with no recently reported acute infections or vaccinations. Every donor was a Caucasian adult residing in Nashville, Tennessee, USA. Blood was collected by leukapheresis, and PBMCs were isolated by Ficoll-Histopaque density gradient centrifugation and then cryopreserved in liquid nitrogen vapor phase. Analytical flow cytometry was used to check the purity and quantity of each magnetically sorted T cell population. Each sorted fraction had its genomic DNA isolated and then quantified by UV absorbance on a Nanodrop 2000c.

Using the deep immunoSEQ assay, multiplex PCR amplified TCR CDR3 regions from genomic DNA. Genomic DNA extracted from each cell subset was distributed evenly over all wells of several immunoSEQ 96-well plates, and each plate served as one replicate. For sorted subsets, 200 to 250 ng of genomic DNA, equivalent to around 31,000 T cell genomes, went into each replicate PCR. Purified libraries were measured with a Qubit 3.0 fluorometer, size-checked on a Bioanalyzer 2100, and measured again with the KAPA Library Quantification kit. A separate single-read 150-cycle Illumina NextSeq 550 flow cell was used to sequence each immunoSEQ 96-well plate. Turning to the authors' computational methods: Because the immunoSEQ output included only junctional sequences and no quality scores, the filtering could not be the same as the filtering used for full-length reads. To assign V/J genes and CDR3, sequences were annotated using PyIR, a Python wrapper for IgBLAST v1.9, with IMGT germline references. Reads were filtered out if the reads had weak V/J assignments (E-value above 1e-6), no CDR3, stop codons, out-of-frame junctions, or ambiguous translated residues. V3J clonotypes were defined as sequences sharing an identical inferred V gene, J gene, and CDR3 amino acid sequence. The percentage overlap between two repertoires was calculated by dividing the number of shared unique clonotypes by the size of the smaller repertoire. Three approaches were used to assess repertoire richness: RTK rarefaction, the Chao1 estimator, and Recon v2.1 estimates of unobserved clonotypes. Generation probabilities were computed with OLGA for all TCRbeta clonotypes obtained by the gDNA method from four donors. The table comes from immuneACCESS by way of TCRdb, which keeps in-frame sequences with V and J called. Part of the clones is missing from these tables; in studies checked, under half for an unresolved V gene and the rest for unknown reasons. The V and J calls and clone size are taken from that table; D and trimming were inferred from the DNA. Across this sample there are about 680,000 clones, with around 92% seen only once. The ten largest clones add up to 24% of the sample.

Results and caveats for the whole study, not just this receptor: The genetic and exposure-history diversity represented was limited by the small number of donors. Sampling was limited to blood, and TCR repertoires in tissue likely differ from TCR repertoires in blood. Higher generation probabilities were observed for clonotypes shared by all four sorted-subset donors than for non-shared clonotypes. Estimated clonotype richness was generally larger for naive than for memory subsets. Around 5.4% of naive CD4, 3.5% of naive CD8, roughly 2.4% of memory CD4, and about 0.4% of memory CD8 clonotypes were shared across several donors. Incomplete sequencing was indicated by rarefaction of sorted-subset datasets, despite the large sequencing depth. Based on pairwise subsampling, the degree of clonotype sharing among donors was expected to be affected by sequencing depth.

The receptor was isolated from a man aged 25-40 years in good health. The chain employs TRBV9 and TRBJ1-2; the D gene remains uncertain. The source material was naive CD8+ T cells sorted from blood. The sample's cell subset or site label, decoded: CD45RA+CCR7+. The DNA sequence reads TGTGCCAGCAGCGAGGCAGTCTATGGCTACACCTTC. Translation gives CASSEAVYGYTF.